This TCR beta chain was captured by sequencing in a study of blood T cell repertoires in COVID-19. Across the whole study: Some COVID-19 samples were acute and others convalescent; all came from the United States, Italy and Spain.

Trimming left V 4 bases short and J 8 bases short, with 11 bases between. Germline assignment: CDR1 MNHEY and CDR2 SVGAGI. This CDR3 has 12 amino acids. The count of this clone is one. Under the authors' procedure: Nucleated cell number was recorded as an estimate derived from reference gene primer amplification. TCRdb's copy holds only in-frame clones and misses some; the assay was immunoSEQ multiplex PCR. Clonal size and the V and J genes are those of that table, whereas D and trimming came from the DNA. In the table there are under 300,000 clones, approximately 91% of which are singletons. This chain links TRBV6-5 with TRBJ1-2, with a tentative D call TRBD1 (6 bases). The receptor was isolated from a man aged 25 to 45 with COVID-19, enrolled during active disease. Input material: peripheral blood. CDR3 sequence reads: CASSFTGTGYTF. The DNA for the CDR3 is TGTGCCAGCAGTTTCACAGGGACAGGCTACACCTTC.